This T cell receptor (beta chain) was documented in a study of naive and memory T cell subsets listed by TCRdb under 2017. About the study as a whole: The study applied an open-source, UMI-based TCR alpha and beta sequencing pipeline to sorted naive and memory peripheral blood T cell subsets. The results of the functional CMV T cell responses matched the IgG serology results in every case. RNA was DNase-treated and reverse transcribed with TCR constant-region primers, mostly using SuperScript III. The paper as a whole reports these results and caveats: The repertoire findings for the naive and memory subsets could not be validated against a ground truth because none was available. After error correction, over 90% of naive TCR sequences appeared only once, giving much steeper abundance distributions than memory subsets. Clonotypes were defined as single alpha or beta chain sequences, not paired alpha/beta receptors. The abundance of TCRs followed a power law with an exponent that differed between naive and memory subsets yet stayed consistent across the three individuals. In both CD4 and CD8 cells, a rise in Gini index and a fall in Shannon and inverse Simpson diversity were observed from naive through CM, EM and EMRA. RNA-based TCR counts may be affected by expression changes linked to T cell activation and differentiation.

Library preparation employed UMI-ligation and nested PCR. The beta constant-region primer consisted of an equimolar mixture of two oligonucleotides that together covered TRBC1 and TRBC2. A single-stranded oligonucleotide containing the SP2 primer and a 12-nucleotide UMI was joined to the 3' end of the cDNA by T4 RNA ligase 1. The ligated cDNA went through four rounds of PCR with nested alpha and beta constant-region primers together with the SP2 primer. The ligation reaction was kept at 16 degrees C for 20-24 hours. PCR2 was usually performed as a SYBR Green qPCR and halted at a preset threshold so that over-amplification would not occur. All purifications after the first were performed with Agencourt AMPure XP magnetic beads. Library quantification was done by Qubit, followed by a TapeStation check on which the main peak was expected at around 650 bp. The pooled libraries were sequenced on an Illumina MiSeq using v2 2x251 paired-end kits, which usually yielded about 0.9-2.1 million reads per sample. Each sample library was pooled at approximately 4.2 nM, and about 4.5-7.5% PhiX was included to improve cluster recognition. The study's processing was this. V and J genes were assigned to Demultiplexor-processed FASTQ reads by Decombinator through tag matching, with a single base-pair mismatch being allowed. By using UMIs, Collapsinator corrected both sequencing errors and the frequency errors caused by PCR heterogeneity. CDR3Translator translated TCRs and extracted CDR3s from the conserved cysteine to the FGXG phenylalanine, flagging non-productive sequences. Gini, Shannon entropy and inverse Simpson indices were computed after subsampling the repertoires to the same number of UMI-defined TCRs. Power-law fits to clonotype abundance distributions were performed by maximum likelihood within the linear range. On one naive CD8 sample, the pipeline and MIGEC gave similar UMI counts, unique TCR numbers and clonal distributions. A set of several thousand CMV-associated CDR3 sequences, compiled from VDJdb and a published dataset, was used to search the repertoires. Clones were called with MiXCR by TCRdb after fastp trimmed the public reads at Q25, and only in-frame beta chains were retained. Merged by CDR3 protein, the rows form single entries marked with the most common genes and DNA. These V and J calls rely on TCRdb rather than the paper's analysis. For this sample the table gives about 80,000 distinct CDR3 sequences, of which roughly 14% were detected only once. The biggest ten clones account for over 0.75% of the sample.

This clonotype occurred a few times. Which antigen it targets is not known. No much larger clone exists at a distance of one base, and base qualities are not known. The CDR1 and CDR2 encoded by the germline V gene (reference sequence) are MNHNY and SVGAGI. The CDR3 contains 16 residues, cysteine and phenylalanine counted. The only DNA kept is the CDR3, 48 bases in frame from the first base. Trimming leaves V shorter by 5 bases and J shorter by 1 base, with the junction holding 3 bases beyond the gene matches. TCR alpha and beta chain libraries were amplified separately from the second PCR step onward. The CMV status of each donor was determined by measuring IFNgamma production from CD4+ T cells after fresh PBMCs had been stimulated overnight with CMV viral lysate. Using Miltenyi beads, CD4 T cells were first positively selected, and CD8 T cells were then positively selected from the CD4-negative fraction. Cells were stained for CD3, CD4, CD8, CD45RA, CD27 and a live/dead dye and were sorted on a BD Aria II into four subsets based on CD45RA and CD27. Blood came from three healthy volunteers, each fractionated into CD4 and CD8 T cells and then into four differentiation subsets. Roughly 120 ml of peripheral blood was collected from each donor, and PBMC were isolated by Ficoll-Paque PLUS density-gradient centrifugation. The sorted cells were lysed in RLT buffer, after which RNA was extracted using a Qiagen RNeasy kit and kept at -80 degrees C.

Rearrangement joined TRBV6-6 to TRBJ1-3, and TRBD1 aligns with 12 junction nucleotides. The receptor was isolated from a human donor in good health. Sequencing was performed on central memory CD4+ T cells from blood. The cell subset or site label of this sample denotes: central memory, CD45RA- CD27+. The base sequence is TGTGCCAGCAGTCGGGACAGGGGGCAATCTGGAAACACCATATATTTT. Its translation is CASSRDRGQSGNTIYF.